This T cell receptor (beta chain) was sequenced in a study of shared clonotypes between healthy human individuals (dated by TCRdb to between 2020 and 2021). Notes on the research overall: The cohort included a few men and a couple of women between 18 and 49 years of age. For each donor, three plates each were used for CD4 naive and CD4 memory, two plates were used for CD8 naive, and one plate was used for CD8 memory. Blood TCR repertoires of five healthy adults were deeply sequenced to estimate repertoire size and the extent of clonotype sharing between individuals. To increase sequencing depth and limit assay-specific biases, different laboratories used diverse techniques to prepare libraries and sequence TCR repertoires. Leukapheresis yielded between about 0.94 and 9 billion PBMCs per donor. Study-wide findings and limitations: Sampling was restricted to blood, and TCR repertoires in tissue are likely to differ from TCR repertoires in blood. Incomplete sequencing was indicated by rarefaction of sorted-subset datasets, despite the large sequencing depth. Sharing across four donors was observed for around 5% of naive CD4, 3% to 3.5% of naive CD8, around 2.5% of memory CD4, and around 0.4% of memory CD8 clonotypes. Because the study included a small number of donors, the genetic and exposure-history diversity represented was limited. Compared with non-shared clonotypes, the clonotypes found in all four sorted-subset donors had higher generation probabilities. Naive subsets generally had larger estimated clonotype richness than memory subsets. Based on pairwise subsampling, the degree of clonotype sharing among donors was expected to be affected by sequencing depth.

Healthy HIV-negative adults with no recently reported acute infections or vaccinations were included as donors. All donors were Caucasian adults living in Nashville, Tennessee, USA. CD8 memory samples were composed of magnetically selected CD45RO+ cells combined with CCR7-negative CD45RA+ effector memory (TemRA) cells. Blood was collected by leukapheresis, and PBMCs were isolated by Ficoll-Histopaque density gradient centrifugation and then cryopreserved in liquid nitrogen vapor phase. Analytical flow cytometry was used to check the purity and quantity of each magnetically sorted T cell population. Genomic DNA was isolated from every sorted fraction and measured by UV absorbance on a Nanodrop 2000c. TCR CDR3 regions were amplified from genomic DNA by multiplex PCR using the deep immunoSEQ assay. For each cell subset, the extracted genomic DNA was distributed evenly across all wells of several immunoSEQ 96-well plates, and each plate served as one replicate. Each replicate PCR for sorted subsets received about 220 ng genomic DNA, equal to 30,000 or so T cell genomes. The purified libraries were quantified using a Qubit 3.0 fluorometer, sized with a Bioanalyzer 2100, and then quantified again using the KAPA Library Quantification kit. Every immunoSEQ 96-well plate was sequenced on a separate single-read 150-cycle Illumina NextSeq 550 flow cell. The paper's processing steps were these. The immunoSEQ output contained only junctional sequences without quality scores, so filtering could not match that applied to full-length reads. Sequences were annotated with PyIR, a Python wrapper for IgBLAST v1.9, and V/J genes and CDR3 were assigned using IMGT germline references. Reads were filtered out if the reads had weak V/J assignments (E-value above 1e-6), no CDR3, stop codons, out-of-frame junctions, or ambiguous translated residues. V3J clonotypes were defined as sequences sharing the same inferred V gene, J gene, and CDR3 amino acid sequence. To compute the percentage overlap between repertoires, the number of shared unique clonotypes was divided by the size of the smaller repertoire. Repertoire richness was assessed with RTK rarefaction, the Chao1 estimator, and Recon v2.1 estimates of unobserved clonotypes. For all TCRbeta clonotypes obtained by the gDNA method from four donors, generation probabilities were computed with OLGA. Imported from immuneACCESS, the table was reduced by TCRdb to in-frame sequences with V and J called. These copies leave out some clones; in studies compared against another copy, an unresolved V gene accounts for under half, and the cause of the remainder is not known. The D gene and trimming were derived from the DNA, and the V and J assignments and clone size from that table. Here the sample has about 690,000 clones; about 92% occur a single time. Of the sample, 34% is held by the ten largest clones.

The CDR3 runs 13 residues from the cysteine to the phenylalanine. The sequence is cut down to CDR3 DNA, 39 bases in frame from base 1. The germline ends are 8 bases apart after V is trimmed by 2 bases and J by 5 bases. The CDR1 and CDR2 encoded by the germline V gene (reference sequence) are MNHEY and SMNVEV. Remarks on this clone: Its antigen has not been determined. The record has no base qualities; no much larger clone is one base away.

The sequence came from a man aged 18 to 29 in good health. Some clones in this sample may be carry-over from other donors' samples. Sequencing was performed on memory CD8+ T cells from PBMCs. Reading the label with the study, this specimen's cell subset or site is: CD45RO+ cells pooled with CCR7-negative TemRA cells. The chain was built from TRBV27 and TRBJ2-3; a tentative D call is TRBD1 (5 bases match). For the CDR3, the sequence is CASSLQGVDTQYF. The nucleotide sequence is TGTGCCAGCAGTTTACAGGGTGTAGATACGCAGTATTTT.